This is a list of T cell receptor beta chains from one sample in a study of CD8 T cells in Susac syndrome. TCRdb analysed the immunoSEQ multiplex PCR reads with MiXCR anew, one entry per CDR3 protein. The sample comprises almost 450,000 distinct CDR3 sequences, 85% of which are singletons, and about 0.12% rests with the top ten. Sequenced material: CD8+ T cells from PBMCs. The origin of the receptors is a human donor with multiple sclerosis. CDR3s include the opening cysteine and the closing phenylalanine or tryptophan. D genes are given only for firm matches. The size field is filled for only some rows; it gives once, few, many or a size class.

cdr3_aa cdr3_nt v_call clone_size j_call d_call
CASTLRDPPGETQYF TGTGCCAGCACCCTCCGGGACCCCCCTGGGGAGACCCAGTACTTC TRBV7-9 once TRBJ2-5 NA
CSARDGTSGSIAVSDTQYF TGCAGTGCTAGAGATGGGACTAGCGGGAGTATAGCAGTGTCAGATACGCAGTATTTT TRBV20-1 NA TRBJ2-3 TRBD2
CASSALAGGSADTQYF TGTGCCAGCAGCGCATTAGCGGGGGGGAGCGCAGATACGCAGTATTTT TRBV9 NA TRBJ2-3 TRBD2
CALTEVYEQYF TGTGCCTTGACAGAGGTCTACGAGCAGTACTTC TRBV30 once TRBJ2-7 NA
CATSSGLAGVSYEQYF TGTGCCACCAGCTCGGGACTAGCGGGAGTAAGCTACGAGCAGTACTTC TRBV19 NA TRBJ2-7 TRBD2
CASTPSGTRAFHF TGTGCCAGCACCCCCTCTGGGACCAGGGCATTTCATTTT TRBV27 NA TRBJ1-5 NA
CASRKGRRYGYTF TGTGCCAGCAGAAAAGGGCGCCGCTATGGCTACACCTTC TRBV28 NA TRBJ1-2 NA
CSAGAGGDYNEQFF TGCAGTGCAGGGGCCGGGGGGGACTACAATGAGCAGTTCTTC TRBV20-1 NA TRBJ2-1 TRBD2
CASSIRFPFYEQYF TGTGCCAGCAGTATCAGGTTCCCGTTCTACGAGCAGTACTTC TRBV28 few TRBJ2-7 NA
CASNGPGVSYNEQFF TGTGCCAGCAACGGGCCGGGAGTATCCTACAATGAGCAGTTCTTC TRBV28 NA TRBJ2-1 NA
CSASSQYYGYTF TGCAGTGCTAGTAGTCAGTACTATGGCTACACCTTC TRBV20-1 once TRBJ1-2 NA
CASSDDTGKDTQYF TGTGCCAGCAGCGACGATACAGGGAAGGATACGCAGTATTTT TRBV13 NA TRBJ2-3 NA
CASSFGLGTFF NA TRBV6-2/TRBV6-3 NA TRBJ1-1 NA
CASSFNIFDRGLTEAFF TGTGCCAGCAGCTTTAACATCTTCGACAGGGGGCTGACTGAAGCTTTCTTT TRBV11-1 NA TRBJ1-1 TRBD1
CASSLDRQGAGEQFF TGTGCCAGCAGCTTAGACAGACAGGGGGCAGGTGAGCAGTTCTTC TRBV7-9 NA TRBJ2-1 TRBD1
CASSQGPGEDTEAFF TGCGCCAGCAGCCAAGGACCAGGCGAGGACACTGAAGCTTTCTTT TRBV4-1 once TRBJ1-1 NA
CASSELLGGNEQFF TGTGCCAGCAGTGAATTATTAGGGGGCAATGAGCAGTTCTTC TRBV25-1 NA TRBJ2-1 NA
CASSQEQGDYEQYF TGTGCCAGCAGCCAAGAACAGGGGGACTACGAGCAGTACTTC TRBV3-1 NA TRBJ2-7 TRBD1
CASSAPDATGPEQYF TGTGCCAGCAGTGCCCCGGACGCGACGGGGCCCGAGCAGTACTTC TRBV12-3/TRBV12-4 NA TRBJ2-7 NA
CASSLGVTNEKLFF TGTGCCAGCAGCTTGGGGGTGACTAATGAAAAACTGTTTTTT TRBV5-6 NA TRBJ1-4 NA